Listed below are T cell receptor beta chains from one sample, sequenced in a study of blood T cell repertoires in COVID-19. Produced via immunoSEQ multiplex PCR; TCRdb's table is partial and in-frame only. This sample has 110,000 or so clones, with approximately 86% found just once. The sample consisted of peripheral blood. The origin of the receptors is a human donor in a cohort sampled during active COVID-19. Each CDR3 is given with its conserved first and last residue. D genes are given only for firm matches. A row's size may be missing; if present it is once, few, many or a size class.

abundance,d_gene,v_gene,j_gene,CDR3nt,CDR3aa
NA,NA,TRBV2,TRBJ1-1,TGTGCCAGCAGTGAGGGGAGAACGGATGAAGCTTTCTTT,CASSEGRTDEAFF
NA,NA,TRBV5-6,TRBJ1-2,TGTGCCAGCAGCTATCGCAGGGTCGGCTACACCTTC,CASSYRRVGYTF
NA,NA,TRBV19,TRBJ2-1,TGTGCCAGTAGTATCCGACTCCAAGGCGATGAGCAGTTCTTC,CASSIRLQGDEQFF
NA,NA,TRBV14,TRBJ1-1,TGTGCCAGCAGCCAAGATCAGGCGATGAACACTGAAGCTTTCTTT,CASSQDQAMNTEAFF
once,TRBD1,TRBV12-5,TRBJ2-5,TGTGCTAGTGGAGATGACAGGGGCCAAGAGACCCAGTACTTC,CASGDDRGQETQYF
many,TRBD1,TRBV18,TRBJ2-7,TGTGCCAGCTCACCACAGGGGGCTCGCGAGCAGTACTTC,CASSPQGAREQYF
NA,NA,TRBV11-3,TRBJ1-4,TGTGCCAGCAGTATAGGGGCAGGGCAAGGCGAAAAACTGTTTTTT,CASSIGAGQGEKLFF
few,TRBD1,TRBV4-2,TRBJ2-2,TGTGCCAGCAGTCCCGGACAGGACACCGGGGAGCTGTTTTTT,CASSPGQDTGELFF
few,NA,TRBV4-1,TRBJ1-5,TGCGCCAGCAGCCAAGGGTTACAGCCCCTGGGAGGCAATCAGCCCCAGCATTTT,CASSQGLQPLGGNQPQHF
NA,TRBD1,TRBV29-1,TRBJ2-1,TGCAGCGGGGACAGGGGTTCCAATGAGCAGTTCTTC,CSGDRGSNEQFF
NA,NA,TRBV7-3,TRBJ2-3,TGTGCCAGCAGCAAAAGGCGGGTGGCAGGAGACACAGATACGCAGTATTTT,CASSKRRVAGDTDTQYF
NA,TRBD1,TRBV11-2,TRBJ1-2,TGTGCCAGCAGCCCCCGGGACAGGATCTCCTATGGCTACACCTTC,CASSPRDRISYGYTF
NA,TRBD2,TRBV20-1,TRBJ2-7,TGCAGTGCTAGTGGACTAGCGGGAGTCCACGAGCAGTACTTC,CSASGLAGVHEQYF
NA,TRBD2,TRBV7-3,TRBJ2-1,TGTGCCAGCAGCTCGACCCCAATCGGGGGGGGCCTGAATGAGCAGTTCTTC,CASSSTPIGGGLNEQFF
NA,TRBD1,TRBV28,TRBJ2-4,TGTGCCAGCAGCCCGCCGGGACAGGGAAAAAACATTCAGTACTTC,CASSPPGQGKNIQYF
few,NA,TRBV19,TRBJ1-5,TGTGCCAGTAGGGAAGCGGGGGGCTCGAGCAATCAGCCCCAGCATTTT,CASREAGGSSNQPQHF
NA,TRBD2,TRBV4-2,TRBJ2-1,TGTGCCAGCAGCCAGCCGGGACTAGCGGGGTACAATGAGCAGTTCTTC,CASSQPGLAGYNEQFF
once,TRBD1,TRBV5-4,TRBJ1-2,TGTGCCAGCAGCGACGCCCCGACAGGGGCCTATGGCTACACCTTC,CASSDAPTGAYGYTF
NA,NA,TRBV5-1,TRBJ2-3,TGCGCCAGCAGTTTCGGGGGGCTTGTTGAGGATACGCAGTATTTT,CASSFGGLVEDTQYF
NA,NA,TRBV19,TRBJ1-2,TGTGCCAGTAGTATCACCAGGGGCTATGGCTACACCTTC,CASSITRGYGYTF
once,NA,TRBV14,TRBJ1-2,TGTGCCAGCAGCCAAGCCGGGGGACCTACGAAGTATGGCTACACCTTC,CASSQAGGPTKYGYTF
NA,NA,TRBV11-3,TRBJ2-1,TGTGCCAGCAGCTTAGCACTAGGACAGCCCACCTACAATGAGCAGTTCTTC,CASSLALGQPTYNEQFF
NA,NA,TRBV18,TRBJ1-2,TGTGCCAGCTCCCTCGGAGGGACGGTTACTAACTATGGCTACACCTTC,CASSLGGTVTNYGYTF
once,NA,TRBV27,TRBJ2-7,TGTGCCAGCAGTTTCACTAACGACGAGCAGTACTTC,CASSFTNDEQYF
once,NA,TRBV19,TRBJ2-1,TGTGCCAGTAGTAAAAGACAGACGTACAATGAGCAGTTCTTC,CASSKRQTYNEQFF
NA,TRBD1,TRBV5-1,TRBJ1-2,TGCGCCAGCAGCCCGGGACAGGCCACCAACTATGGCTACACCTTC,CASSPGQATNYGYTF
NA,NA,TRBV5-5,TRBJ2-2,TGTGCCAGCAGCTTTCAGACTACGAACACCGGGGAGCTGTTTTTT,CASSFQTTNTGELFF
NA,TRBD2,TRBV5-1,TRBJ2-3,TGCGCCAGCAGCTCGGCACTAGCGGCCTACACAGATACGCAGTATTTT,CASSSALAAYTDTQYF
NA,NA,TRBV28,TRBJ1-1,TGTGCCAGCACAGGGGTGCCCATGAACACTGAAGCTTTCTTT,CASTGVPMNTEAFF
few,NA,TRBV2,TRBJ1-2,TGTGCCAGCAGTGACCGGGGGATATTAGGGTATGGCTACACCTTC,CASSDRGILGYGYTF
NA,TRBD2,TRBV28,TRBJ2-7,TGTGCCAGCAGTGAGACTAGCGGGGTAACCTACGAGCAGTACTTC,CASSETSGVTYEQYF
NA,NA,TRBV5-8,TRBJ2-7,TGTGCCAGCAGTTCGGACTGGGCCTACGAGCAGTACTTC,CASSSDWAYEQYF
NA,TRBD2,TRBV7-3,TRBJ2-5,TGTGCCAGCAGCCAAGCGGGGATGCTTGGGACCCAGTACTTC,CASSQAGMLGTQYF
NA,NA,TRBV25-1,TRBJ2-3,TGTGCCAGCAGTGGCCGGGCAGATACGCAGTATTTT,CASSGRADTQYF
NA,TRBD1,TRBV18,TRBJ2-5,TGTGCCAGCTCACCCGGACAGGGGGCTGGAGAGACCCAGTACTTC,CASSPGQGAGETQYF
NA,NA,TRBV5-1,TRBJ1-4,TGCGCCAGCAGCGATACAGGTGCAACTAATGAAAAACTGTTTTTT,CASSDTGATNEKLFF
few,NA,TRBV9,TRBJ1-2,TGTGCCAGCAGCGTAGGATTCAAAGAGGGCTACACCTTC,CASSVGFKEGYTF
NA,NA,TRBV2,TRBJ2-1,TGTGCCAGCAGTCTAGCGGAGTCCAGAGGGGGTGAGCAGTTCTTC,CASSLAESRGGEQFF
NA,TRBD2,TRBV30,TRBJ2-3,TGTGCCTGGAGTGTACTTGCGGGGGGCCGAAATTGGGGCACAGATACGCAGTATTTT,CAWSVLAGGRNWGTDTQYF
NA,NA,TRBV21-1,TRBJ2-7,TGTGCCAGCAGCAAACCTCGATTGAGGGACACGTATTACGAGCAGTACTTC,CASSKPRLRDTYYEQYF
NA,NA,TRBV27,TRBJ2-7,TGTGCCAGCAAGAGTAACGAGCAGTACTTC,CASKSNEQYF
NA,TRBD2,TRBV6-5,TRBJ2-1,TGTGCCAGCAGGCGGGGGGTATACAATGAGCAGTTCTTC,CASRRGVYNEQFF
once,NA,TRBV9,TRBJ1-4,TGTGCCAGCAGCCCCGGACCAACAGGGTGGGCTAATGAAAAACTGTTTTTT,CASSPGPTGWANEKLFF
once,NA,TRBV10-1,TRBJ2-1,TGCGCCAGCAATGAAGGCGGTAGCTCCTACAATGAGCAGTTCTTC,CASNEGGSSYNEQFF
NA,TRBD1,TRBV19,TRBJ1-4,TGTGCCAGTAGTACCTTACAGGGGGCCGGGGAAAAACTGTTTTTT,CASSTLQGAGEKLFF
NA,TRBD2,TRBV15,TRBJ2-7,TGTGCCACCAGCAGAGTAGCGGGTCTCTCCTACGAGCAGTACTTC,CATSRVAGLSYEQYF
NA,TRBD1,TRBV7-8,TRBJ1-1,TGTGCCAGCCTGGGGAGCAGGGGGCGCGACACTGAAGCTTTCTTT,CASLGSRGRDTEAFF
NA,NA,TRBV6-5,TRBJ1-5,TGTGCCAGCAGTTACTCGGGCAGGAATCAGCCCCAGCATTTT,CASSYSGRNQPQHF
NA,TRBD2,TRBV18,TRBJ2-3,TGTGCCAGCTCACCAAGCGGGGGCACAGATACGCAGTATTTT,CASSPSGGTDTQYF
NA,TRBD2,TRBV5-1,TRBJ2-3,TGCGCCAGCAGCTTAGGCGGGAGATTCGCAGATACGCAGTATTTT,CASSLGGRFADTQYF
NA,TRBD2,TRBV24-1,TRBJ2-1,TGTGCCACCAGTGGCGAGGGAGGGAGTCACAATGAGCAGTTCTTC,CATSGEGGSHNEQFF
NA,NA,TRBV6-5,TRBJ1-2,TGTGCCAGCAGTTACGTGCGGGGGGCGAGCTATGGCTACACCTTC,CASSYVRGASYGYTF
NA,TRBD1,TRBV5-1,TRBJ1-2,TGCGCCAGCAGCTTGGCAGGGGGCGGTGAAGGCTACACCTTC,CASSLAGGGEGYTF
NA,NA,TRBV27,TRBJ1-6,TGTGCCAGCAGCCCCTCGGGGCCGGGGGAGGGTTCACCCCTCCACTTT,CASSPSGPGEGSPLHF